Shown below are 32 T cell receptor beta chains from a single sample sequenced in a study of shared clonotypes between healthy human individuals. Sequencing used immunoSEQ multiplex PCR; TCRdb keeps in-frame clones, though not all of them. The sample holds some 2.1 million clones; roughly 93% are singletons and the top ten take approximately 1.6%. In the naive CD8 group, cells lacked CD45RO and were positively selected for CCR7, so terminally differentiated effector memory CD45RA+ cells were left out. The material sequenced was naive CD8+ T cells from PBMCs. These receptors were taken from a man aged 18 to 35 in good health. Some clones in this sample may be carry-over from other donors' samples.

The chain couples TRBV4-1 to TRBJ2-1; D gene uncertain. Trimming shortened V by 1 base and J by 3 bases, and 7 bases separated the two germline ends. The CDR3 extends over 14 amino acids. Germline V gene lookup returns CDR1 MGHRA and CDR2 YSYEKL. The CDR3 DNA sequence: TGCGCCAGCAGCCAAGGACGGTTCTACAATGAGCAGTTCTTC. Amino acid sequence: CASSQGRFYNEQFF.

The chain has TRBV29-1 and TRBJ1-2; D perhaps matches TRBD1 (6 bases). Trimming pared 5 bases from V and 0 bases from J, leaving 16 bases between. The CDR3 is made up of 15 amino acids. The germline V gene encodes CDR1 SQVTM and CDR2 ANQGSEA. CDR3 amino acids: CSVPIQGTTNYGYTF. The CDR3 nucleotides are TGCAGCGTTCCAATCCAGGGGACGACTAACTATGGCTACACCTTC.

The V and J genes are TRBV2 and TRBJ2-1; TRBD1 is a possible D gene (6 bases). Germline V gene data show CDR1 as SNHLY and CDR2 as FYNNEI. The CDR3 has 14 residues. V gave up 6 bases and J gave up 4 bases, with 13 bases separating them. CDR3 DNA: TGTGCCAGCAGCCAAAGGACAGCTTACAATGAGCAGTTCTTC. It is translated as CASSQRTAYNEQFF.

The chain combines TRBV9 with TRBJ2-7, with D maybe TRBD2 (7 bases). V was trimmed by 0 bases and J by 6 bases, leaving 16 bases between them. Germline lookup yields CDR1 SGDLS and CDR2 YYNGEE. This CDR3 is built from 15 residues. The CDR3 loop is CASSVDGGAEREQYF. The CDR3 DNA reads as TGTGCCAGCAGCGTAGATGGGGGGGCAGAGCGCGAGCAGTACTTC.

The genes are TRBV27 and TRBJ2-7; D gene ambiguous. Germline-derived CDR1 and CDR2 are MNHEY and SMNVEV (reference sequence). The germline V and J ends were trimmed by 4 bases and 2 bases, with 18 bases remaining between them. This CDR3 comprises 16 residues. In nucleotides, the CDR3 is TGTGCCAGCAGTTCCCAAGGGTGGGCTTCTACCTACGAGCAGTACTTC. Protein: CASSSQGWASTYEQYF.

The rearrangement links TRBV16 to TRBJ1-1; a possible D gene is TRBD1 (5 bases). The CDR3 length is 11 residues. The germline CDR1 and CDR2 sequences are KGHSY and FQNENV. V was clipped by 0 bases and J by 11 bases, with 7 bases between them. The CDR3 reads CASSQSRGAFF. The CDR3 bases are TGTGCCAGCAGCCAATCGCGGGGGGCTTTCTTT.

This clone was seen just once. V usage is TRBV9 and J usage is TRBJ1-1; 7 positions agree with TRBD1. CDR1 and CDR2 from the germline V gene are SGDLS and YYNGEE. The CDR3 runs 15 residues. V lost 3 bases to trimming and J lost 3 bases; unmatched junction nucleotides: 8. The CDR3 loop is CASSGRQGGYTEAFF. As DNA, the CDR3 is TGTGCCAGCAGCGGGAGACAGGGAGGGTACACTGAAGCTTTCTTT.

This chain joins TRBV28 and TRBJ1-3; 8 bases match TRBD1. V was pared by 3 bases and J by 5 bases, with 6 bases of the junction left unmatched. The CDR3 covers 15 residues. The germline gives CDR1 MDHEN, CDR2 SYDVKM. CDR3 residues: CASSFMQGARNTIYF. The CDR3 DNA reads TGTGCCAGCAGTTTTATGCAGGGGGCTAGAAACACCATATATTTT.

This chain connects TRBV5-1 to TRBJ2-3; no reliable D call. Germline CDR1 reads SGHRS; CDR2 reads YFSETQ. V lost 1 base to trimming and J lost 4 bases, with 19 bases between them. The CDR3 is made up of 17 amino acids. The CDR3 protein is CASSLTRMGPRADTQYF. The CDR3 DNA reads as TGCGCCAGCAGCTTGACGCGGATGGGCCCCCGAGCAGATACGCAGTATTTT.

The genes are TRBV6-5 and TRBJ1-1, with a weak D call TRBD1 (5 bases). V was clipped by 0 bases and J by 8 bases, with 10 bases between them. The CDR3 is 13 residues long. In germline, CDR1 is MNHEY, CDR2 SVGAGI. In nucleotides, the CDR3 is TGTGCCAGCAGTTACTCAGGGGCTCGCGAAGCTTTCTTT. Translated, it gives CASSYSGAREAFF.

The chain combines TRBV30 with TRBJ1-5, with D unresolved. Germline assignment: CDR1 GTSNPN and CDR2 SVGIG (reference sequence). Trimming pared 0 bases from V and 4 bases from J, leaving 10 bases between. The CDR3 extends over 14 amino acids. The CDR3 bases are TGTGCCTGGAGTGTAGAACGCCGAAATCAGCCCCAGCATTTT. Residues: CAWSVERRNQPQHF.

The V and J genes are TRBV15 and TRBJ1-1; D is unclear. The V and J ends lost 5 bases and 0 bases respectively, with 7 bases between them. The CDR3 has 13 amino acids. CDR1 is LNHNV, CDR2 YYDKDF, per germline (reference sequence). The CDR3 DNA is TGTGCCACCAGCTCAGCTGTGAACACTGAAGCTTTCTTT. The encoded protein is CATSSAVNTEAFF.

The V and J genes are TRBV10-2 and TRBJ2-2; D is uncertain. Germline lookup yields CDR1 WSHSY and CDR2 SAAADI. The CDR3 is 11 amino acids. V lost 8 bases and J 6 bases, leaving 7 bases between the germline ends. CDR3 nucleotide sequence: TGCGCCAGCGAAGACCCCGGGGAGCTGTTTTTT. Translated: CASEDPGELFF.

V usage is TRBV2 and J usage is TRBJ2-3; D unresolved. This CDR3 contains 13 residues. Germline V gene lookup returns CDR1 SNHLY and CDR2 FYNNEI. V was cut by 3 bases and J by 6 bases, with 10 bases left in between. In DNA, the CDR3 is TGTGCCAGCAGTGATGGGGTTCGGGATACGCAGTATTTT. Its protein product is CASSDGVRDTQYF.

This clone was observed a single time. The chain couples TRBV13 to TRBJ1-5; perhaps TRBD1 as D (6 bases). The V and J ends lost 2 bases and 9 bases respectively, with 17 bases between them. Germline lookup yields CDR1 PRHDT and CDR2 FYEKMQ (reference sequence). This CDR3 is built from 15 residues. Written as DNA, the CDR3 is TGTGCCAGCAGCTTAAGGGGGGAGGATTTAGGGCCCCAGCATTTT. This encodes CASSLRGEDLGPQHF.

V is TRBV25-1 and J is TRBJ2-7; unclear D gene. Germline values: CDR1 MGHDK, CDR2 SYGVNS. V shed 1 base and J shed 3 bases, with 7 bases lying between them. This CDR3 region has 13 residues. The CDR3 reads CASSELRFYEQYF. CDR3 bases: TGTGCCAGCAGTGAATTAAGGTTCTACGAGCAGTACTTC.

This chain connects TRBV27 to TRBJ1-4; no firm D call. Germline V gene sequence: CDR1 MNHEY, CDR2 SMNVEV (reference sequence). With 7 bases removed from V and 7 bases from J, the gap between germline ends came to 16 bases. The CDR3 length is 14 residues. The DNA for the CDR3 is TGTGCCAGCACCCGAATCCGAGGGAGTGAAAAACTGTTTTTT. This translates into CASTRIRGSEKLFF.

Turning to this clone: The same CDR3 can be traced to other DNA sequences in this sample. CDR3: CASSLGTSGDNEQFF. The CDR3 DNA sequence: TGTGCCAGCAGTTTAGGGACTAGCGGGGACAATGAGCAGTTCTTC. The chain joins TRBV27 to TRBJ2-1; 13 bases align to TRBD2. CDR1 and CDR2 from the germline V gene are MNHEY and SMNVEV (reference sequence). This CDR3 spans 15 amino acids. V shed 2 bases and J 5 bases; nucleotides not matched to a gene: 0.

The chain links TRBV7-9 to TRBJ2-2; a weak D match, TRBD2 (5 bases). Germline loops: CDR1 SEHNR, CDR2 FQNEAQ (reference sequence). Trimming took 5 bases from V and 5 from J, leaving 18 bases between them. The CDR3 has 16 amino acids. The CDR3 DNA is TGTGCCAGCAGCCCTCGCCCGGGGTCGGGGACCGGGGAGCTGTTTTTT. It codes for CASSPRPGSGTGELFF.

This chain links TRBV7-9 with TRBJ1-2, with a tentative D call TRBD1 (5 bases). Deletions cut 3 bases from V and 4 bases from J, with 9 bases between. Germline V CDR1 and CDR2: SEHNR, FQNEAQ (reference sequence). CDR3 length: 13 residues. As DNA, the CDR3 is TGTGCCAGCAGCTTCCTCGACAGCTATGGCTACACCTTC. Encoded protein: CASSFLDSYGYTF.

The rearrangement links TRBV29-1 to TRBJ2-1, with D perhaps TRBD2 (6 bases). Germline CDR1 and CDR2: SQVTM and ANQGSEA. The CDR3 length is 13 residues. The V end was cut by 3 bases, the J end by 5 bases, with 11 bases between. This CDR3 reads CSVEGLRNNEQFF. The CDR3 DNA sequence: TGCAGCGTTGAGGGACTTAGGAACAATGAGCAGTTCTTC.

The gene calls are TRBV7-6 and TRBJ1-5, with a tentative D call TRBD1 (6 bases). This CDR3 spans 16 amino acids. Germline loops: CDR1 SGHVS, CDR2 FNYEAQ. V was pared by 5 bases and J by 0 bases, with 14 bases between. For the CDR3, the DNA is TGTGCCAGCAGCCCCGGGACACGTTATAGCAATCAGCCCCAGCATTTT. Translated: CASSPGTRYSNQPQHF.

The chain has TRBV7-3 and TRBJ2-2, with TRBD2 identical over 9 bases. Trimming took 2 bases from V and 3 from J; bases not matched to a gene: 7. The germline CDR1 and CDR2 sequences are SGHTA and FQGTGA. This CDR3 has 17 amino acids. For the CDR3, the DNA is TGTGCCAGCAGCTTATGGGGCGGGAGGGCCGACACCGGGGAGCTGTTTTTT. This encodes CASSLWGGRADTGELFF. Full variable domain (outside the CDR3, taken from reference TRBV7-3 and TRBJ2-2): GAGVSQTPSNKVTEKGKYVELRCDPISGHTALYWYRQSLGQGPEFLIYFQGTGAADDSGLPNDRFFAVRPEGSVSTLKIQRTERGDSAVYLCASSLWGGRADTGELFFGEGSRLTVL.

The chain couples TRBV4-1 to TRBJ2-2; possible D gene TRBD1, 5 bases. The CDR3 is made up of 18 amino acids. Germline V gene data show CDR1 as MGHRA and CDR2 as YSYEKL. The ends were cut back, 0 bases at V and 4 bases at J, with 18 bases in the middle. The CDR3 spells CASSQDRVGQGRTGELFF. CDR3 bases: TGCGCCAGCAGCCAAGATCGGGTCGGGCAGGGTCGCACCGGGGAGCTGTTTTTT.

The CDR3 here is CASSSLGANVLTF. CDR3 sequence (DNA): TGCGCCAGCAGCTCCCTGGGGGCCAACGTCCTGACTTTC. The chain joins TRBV5-1 to TRBJ2-6; unclear D gene. The germline CDR1 and CDR2 sequences are SGHRS and YFSETQ. The CDR3 has 13 residues. Trimming left V 3 bases short and J 4 bases short, with 5 bases between.

The V call is TRBV7-8, the J call TRBJ2-5; 9 bases fit TRBD2. This CDR3 contains 16 residues. V lost 5 bases, J lost 4 bases, and 11 bases stayed unmatched. CDR1 is SGHVS and CDR2 is FQNEAQ in the germline V gene. CDR3 loop: CASSEPREGPRETQYF. CDR3 nucleotide sequence: TGTGCCAGCAGCGAACCGCGGGAGGGCCCCCGAGAGACCCAGTACTTC.

This clone occurred once. V usage is TRBV10-3 and J usage is TRBJ1-1; the match to TRBD1 covers 8 bases. Losses at the gene ends were 10 bases for V and 5 bases for J; bases not matched to a gene: 9. Germline CDR1 reads ENHRY; CDR2 reads SYGVKD. The CDR3 runs 13 residues. The CDR3 loop is CATQTGVVTEAFF. The CDR3 DNA sequence: TGTGCCACCCAGACAGGGGTAGTAACTGAAGCTTTCTTT.

J is TRBJ1-1 and V is TRBV5-6; D remains ambiguous. This CDR3 region has 12 residues. V lost 4 bases, J lost 4 bases, and 8 bases lay in between. CDR1 and CDR2 (germline): SGHDT, YYEEEE. The CDR3 spells CASSAYSTEAFF. The CDR3 bases are TGTGCCAGCAGCGCGTACAGCACTGAAGCTTTCTTT.

This rearrangement joins TRBV5-1 to TRBJ2-1, with 10 positions matching TRBD2. Germline V CDR1 and CDR2: SGHRS, YFSETQ. CDR3 length: 14 amino acids. The J segment lost 4 bases and the V segment lost 4 bases, leaving 2 bases of the junction unmatched. CDR3 nucleotide sequence: TGCGCCAGCAGCGGGACTAGCGCGTACAATGAGCAGTTCTTC. This encodes CASSGTSAYNEQFF.

The chain employs TRBV28 and TRBJ2-1; D unresolved. V gave up 3 bases and J gave up 4 bases, with 19 bases separating them. This CDR3 region has 17 residues. Germline assignment: CDR1 MDHEN and CDR2 SYDVKM. The CDR3 sequence: CASSLKGLSSIYNEQFF. The CDR3 DNA reads as TGTGCCAGCAGTTTGAAGGGCCTCTCCTCCATATACAATGAGCAGTTCTTC.

The chain has TRBV28 and TRBJ2-7, with D maybe TRBD1 (5 bases). V shed 5 bases and J shed 3 bases, with 8 bases lying between them. This CDR3 spans 12 amino acids. Germline lookup yields CDR1 MDHEN and CDR2 SYDVKM. The CDR3 reads CASSPGNYEQYF. Here the CDR3 DNA reads TGTGCCAGCAGTCCAGGGAACTACGAGCAGTACTTC.

The rearrangement joins TRBV5-6 to TRBJ2-7; weak D call: TRBD2 (6 bases). V gave up 6 bases and J gave up 6 bases, with 19 bases separating them. Germline V gives CDR1 SGHDT, CDR2 YYEEEE. The CDR3 runs to 14 residues. The DNA for the CDR3 is TGTGCCAGCAACCCCGGGGGAAGCGGCTTCGAGCAGTACTTC. It encodes CASNPGGSGFEQYF.